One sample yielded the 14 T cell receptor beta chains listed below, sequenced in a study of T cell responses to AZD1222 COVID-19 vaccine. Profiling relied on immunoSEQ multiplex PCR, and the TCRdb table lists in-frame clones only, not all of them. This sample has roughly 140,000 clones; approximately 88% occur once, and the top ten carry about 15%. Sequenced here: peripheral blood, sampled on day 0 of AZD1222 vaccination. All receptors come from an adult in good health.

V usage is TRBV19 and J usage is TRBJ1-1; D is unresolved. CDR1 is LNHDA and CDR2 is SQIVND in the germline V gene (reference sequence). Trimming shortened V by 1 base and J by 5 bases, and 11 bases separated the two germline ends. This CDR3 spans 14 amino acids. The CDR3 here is CASSIVGRWTEAFF. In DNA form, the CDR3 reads TGTGCCAGTAGTATAGTAGGGAGGTGGACTGAAGCTTTCTTT.

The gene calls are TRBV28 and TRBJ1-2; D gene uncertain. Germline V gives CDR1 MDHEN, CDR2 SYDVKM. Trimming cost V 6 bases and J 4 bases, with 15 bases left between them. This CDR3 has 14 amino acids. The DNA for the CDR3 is TGTGCCAGCAGAACCTCTCGAGGATCCTATGGCTACACCTTC. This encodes CASRTSRGSYGYTF.

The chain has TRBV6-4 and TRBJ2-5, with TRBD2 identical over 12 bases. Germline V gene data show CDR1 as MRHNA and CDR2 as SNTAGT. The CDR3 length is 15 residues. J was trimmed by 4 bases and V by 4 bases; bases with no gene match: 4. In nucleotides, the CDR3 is TGTGCCAGCAGTGCTAGCGGGGGGGCCGTAGAGACCCAGTACTTC. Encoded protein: CASSASGGAVETQYF.

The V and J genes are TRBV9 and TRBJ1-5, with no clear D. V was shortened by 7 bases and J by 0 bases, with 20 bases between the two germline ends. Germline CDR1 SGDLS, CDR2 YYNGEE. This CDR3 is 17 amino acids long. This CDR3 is CASGSSSEAYSNQPQHF. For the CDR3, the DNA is TGTGCCAGCGGATCGTCCAGCGAAGCTTATAGCAATCAGCCCCAGCATTTT.

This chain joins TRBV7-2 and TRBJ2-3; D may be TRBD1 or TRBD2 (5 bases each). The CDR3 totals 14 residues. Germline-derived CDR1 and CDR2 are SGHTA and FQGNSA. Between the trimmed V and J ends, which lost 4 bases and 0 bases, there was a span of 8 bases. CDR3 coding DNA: TGTGCCAGCAGCTCGGGACCGAGCACAGATACGCAGTATTTT. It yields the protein CASSSGPSTDTQYF.

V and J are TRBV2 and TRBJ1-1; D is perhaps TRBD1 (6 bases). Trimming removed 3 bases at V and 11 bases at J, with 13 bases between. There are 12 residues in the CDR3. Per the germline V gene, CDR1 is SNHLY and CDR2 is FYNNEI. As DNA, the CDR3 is TGTGCCAGCAGTGACGGGGGGGCCAGGGCTTTCTTT. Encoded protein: CASSDGGARAFF.

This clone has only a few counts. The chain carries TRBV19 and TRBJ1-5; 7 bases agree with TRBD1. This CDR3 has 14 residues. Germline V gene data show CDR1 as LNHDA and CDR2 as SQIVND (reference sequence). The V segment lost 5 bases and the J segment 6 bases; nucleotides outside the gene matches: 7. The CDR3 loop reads CASSDDRASQPQHF. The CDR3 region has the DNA TGTGCCAGTAGTGACGACAGGGCTAGTCAGCCCCAGCATTTT.

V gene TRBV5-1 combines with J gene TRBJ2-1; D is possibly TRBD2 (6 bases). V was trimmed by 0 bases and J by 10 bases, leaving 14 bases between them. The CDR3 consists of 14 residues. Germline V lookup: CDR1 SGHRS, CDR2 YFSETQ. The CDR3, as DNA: TGCGCCAGCAGCTTGGTTGTTGCGGGGAGCGAGCAGTTCTTC. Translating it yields CASSLVVAGSEQFF. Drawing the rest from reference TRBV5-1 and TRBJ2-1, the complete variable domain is KAGVTQTPRYLIKTRGQQVTLSCSPISGHRSVSWYQQTPGQGLQFLFEYFSETQRNKGNFPGRFSGRQFSNSRSEMNVSTLELGDSALYLCASSLVVAGSEQFFGPGTRLTVL.

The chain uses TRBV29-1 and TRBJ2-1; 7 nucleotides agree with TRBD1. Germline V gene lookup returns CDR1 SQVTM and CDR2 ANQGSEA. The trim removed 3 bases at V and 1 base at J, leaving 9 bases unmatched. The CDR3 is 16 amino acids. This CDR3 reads CSVEVPGQLSYNEQFF. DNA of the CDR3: TGCAGCGTTGAGGTACCGGGACAGCTTTCCTACAATGAGCAGTTCTTC.

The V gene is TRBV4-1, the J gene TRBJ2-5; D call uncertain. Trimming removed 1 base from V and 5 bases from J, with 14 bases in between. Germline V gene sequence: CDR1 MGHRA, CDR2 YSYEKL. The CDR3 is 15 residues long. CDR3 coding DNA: TGCGCCAGCAGCCAAGCCCAACGGCAGCTCGAGACCCAGTACTTC. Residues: CASSQAQRQLETQYF.

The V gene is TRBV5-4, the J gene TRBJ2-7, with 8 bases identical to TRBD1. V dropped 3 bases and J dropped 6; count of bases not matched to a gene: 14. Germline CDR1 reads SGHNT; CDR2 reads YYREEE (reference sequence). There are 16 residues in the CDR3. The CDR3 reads CASSSDRTGISAEQYF. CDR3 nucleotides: TGTGCCAGCAGCTCCGACCGGACAGGGATCTCCGCCGAGCAGTACTTC. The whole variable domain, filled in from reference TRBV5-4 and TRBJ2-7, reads ETGVTQSPTHLIKTRGQQVTLRCSSQSGHNTVSWYQQALGQGPQFIFQYYREEENGRGNFPPRFSGLQFPNYSSELNVNALELDDSALYLCASSSDRTGISAEQYFGPGTRLTVT.

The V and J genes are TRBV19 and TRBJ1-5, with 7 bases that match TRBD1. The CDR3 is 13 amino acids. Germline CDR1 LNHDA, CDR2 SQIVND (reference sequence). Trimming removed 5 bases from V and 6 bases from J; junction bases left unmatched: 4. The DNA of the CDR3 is TGTGCCAGTAGTTGGGCAGGGGGTCAGCCCCAGCATTTT. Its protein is CASSWAGGQPQHF.

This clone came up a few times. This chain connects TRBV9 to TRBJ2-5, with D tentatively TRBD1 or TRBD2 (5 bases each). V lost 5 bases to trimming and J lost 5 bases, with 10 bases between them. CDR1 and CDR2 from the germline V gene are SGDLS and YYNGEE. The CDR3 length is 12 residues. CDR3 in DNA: TGTGCCAGCAGAGCAGAGGGGGAGACCCAGTACTTC. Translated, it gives CASRAEGETQYF. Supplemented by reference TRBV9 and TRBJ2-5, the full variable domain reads DSGVTQTPKHLITATGQRVTLRCSPRSGDLSVYWYQQSLDQGLQFLIQYYNGEERAKGNILERFSAQQFPDLHSELNLSSLELGDSALYFCASRAEGETQYFGPGTRLLVL.

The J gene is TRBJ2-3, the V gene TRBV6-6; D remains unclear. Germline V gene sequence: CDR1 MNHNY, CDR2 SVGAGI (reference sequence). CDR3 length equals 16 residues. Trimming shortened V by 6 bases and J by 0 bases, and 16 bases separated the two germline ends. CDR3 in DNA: TGTGCCAGCAGCCCCGAATCGATTTTTAGCACAGATACGCAGTATTTT. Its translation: CASSPESIFSTDTQYF.